The present T cell receptor (beta chain) was sequenced within a study of blood T cells in healthy people across ages. Study conclusions and caveats: Roughly linearly, TCR beta diversity per million T cells fell as age increased.

A few counts support this clonotype. The antigen remains undetermined. The CDR3 consists of 18 residues. V trimming: 5 bases; J trimming: 0 bases; junction bases outside the gene matches: 13. From germline, CDR1 is MNHEY and CDR2 SMNVEV (reference sequence). Then a second PCR, running roughly 7 to 11 cycles, was carried out with a sample-barcoded 5' primer and a J-beta primer mix. TCRdb fed the 5' RACE reads into MiXCR, producing one record per CDR3 protein. The profile shows 1.6 million or so distinct CDR3 sequences, roughly 32% of them singletons. The sequenced material came from blood. The clonotype originates from a woman aged 30 to 39 in good health. The chain is built from TRBV27 and TRBJ2-7; 10 bases are a match to TRBD2. The CDR3 DNA reads TGTGCCAGCAGTCTAACTGCCGTAAGCGGGAGGGCCTCCTACGAGCAGTACTTC. It encodes CASSLTAVSGRASYEQYF.